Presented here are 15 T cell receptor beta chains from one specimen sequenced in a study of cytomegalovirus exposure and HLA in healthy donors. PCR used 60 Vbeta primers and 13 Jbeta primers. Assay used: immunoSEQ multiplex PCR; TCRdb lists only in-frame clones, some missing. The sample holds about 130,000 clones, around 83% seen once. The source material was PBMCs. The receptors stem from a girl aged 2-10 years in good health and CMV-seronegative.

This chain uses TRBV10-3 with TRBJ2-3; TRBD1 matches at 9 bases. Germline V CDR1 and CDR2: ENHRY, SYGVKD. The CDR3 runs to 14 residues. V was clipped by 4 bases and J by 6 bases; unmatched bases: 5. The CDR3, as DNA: TGTGCCATCAGTGGGTGGACAGGGGACGATACGCAGTATTTT. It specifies CAISGWTGDDTQYF.

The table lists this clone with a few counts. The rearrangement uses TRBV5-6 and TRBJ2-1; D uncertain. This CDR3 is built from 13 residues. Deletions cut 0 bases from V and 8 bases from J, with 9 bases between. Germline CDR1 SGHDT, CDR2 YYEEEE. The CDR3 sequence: CASSLAPGDEQFF. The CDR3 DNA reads TGTGCCAGCAGCTTGGCCCCGGGTGATGAGCAGTTCTTC.

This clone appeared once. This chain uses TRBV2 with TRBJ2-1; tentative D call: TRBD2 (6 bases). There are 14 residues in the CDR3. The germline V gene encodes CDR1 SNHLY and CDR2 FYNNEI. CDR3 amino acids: CSGAGSGTYNEQFF. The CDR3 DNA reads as TGTTCTGGGGCAGGTAGCGGAACCTACAATGAGCAGTTCTTC.

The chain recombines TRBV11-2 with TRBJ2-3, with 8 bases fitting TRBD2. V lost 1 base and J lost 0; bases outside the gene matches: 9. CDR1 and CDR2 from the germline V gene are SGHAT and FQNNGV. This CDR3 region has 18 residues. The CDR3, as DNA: TGTGCCAGCAGCTTAGCCCCCCGTAGCGGGACTAGCACAGATACGCAGTATTTT. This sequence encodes CASSLAPRSGTSTDTQYF.

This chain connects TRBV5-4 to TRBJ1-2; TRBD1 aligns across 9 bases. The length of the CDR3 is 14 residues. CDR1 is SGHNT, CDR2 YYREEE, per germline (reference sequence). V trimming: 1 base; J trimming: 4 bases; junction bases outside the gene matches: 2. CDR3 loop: CASSLLGQGYGYTF. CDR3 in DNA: TGTGCCAGCAGCTTGTTGGGACAGGGCTATGGCTACACCTTC.

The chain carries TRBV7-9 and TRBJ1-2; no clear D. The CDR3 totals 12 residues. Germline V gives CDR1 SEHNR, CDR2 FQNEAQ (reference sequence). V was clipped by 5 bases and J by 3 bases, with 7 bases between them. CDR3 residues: CASSRTDYGYTF. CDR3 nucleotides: TGTGCCAGCAGCCGTACAGACTATGGCTACACCTTC.

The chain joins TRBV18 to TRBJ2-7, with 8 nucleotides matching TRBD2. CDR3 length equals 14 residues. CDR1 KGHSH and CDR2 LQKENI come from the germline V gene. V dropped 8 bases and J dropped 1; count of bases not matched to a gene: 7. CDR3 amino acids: CASEPSGGSYEQYF. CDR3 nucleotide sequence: TGTGCCAGCGAACCGAGCGGGGGTTCCTACGAGCAGTACTTC.

In nucleotides, the CDR3 is TGTGCCAGCAGTTCCGCGAACTATTTAGCCGTCAATGAGCAGTTCTTC. As protein: CASSSANYLAVNEQFF. The chain combines TRBV6-5 with TRBJ2-1; D unresolved. The CDR3 consists of 16 residues. The V gene lost 4 bases and the J gene lost 6 bases, with 19 bases spanning the gap. The germline V gene has CDR1 MNHEY and CDR2 SVGAGI.

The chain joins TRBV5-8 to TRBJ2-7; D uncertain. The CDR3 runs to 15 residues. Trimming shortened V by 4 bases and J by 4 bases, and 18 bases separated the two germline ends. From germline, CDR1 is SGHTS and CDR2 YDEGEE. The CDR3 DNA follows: TGTGCCAGCAGCCGACCGGGTCATACAACTTACGAGCAGTACTTC. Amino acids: CASSRPGHTTYEQYF.

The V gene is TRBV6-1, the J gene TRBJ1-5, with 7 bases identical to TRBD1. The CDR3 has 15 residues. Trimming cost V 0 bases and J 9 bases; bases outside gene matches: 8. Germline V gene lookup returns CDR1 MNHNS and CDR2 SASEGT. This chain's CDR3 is CASSEAGQAFGPQHF. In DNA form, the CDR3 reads TGTGCCAGCAGTGAAGCCGGACAGGCCTTCGGGCCCCAGCATTTT.

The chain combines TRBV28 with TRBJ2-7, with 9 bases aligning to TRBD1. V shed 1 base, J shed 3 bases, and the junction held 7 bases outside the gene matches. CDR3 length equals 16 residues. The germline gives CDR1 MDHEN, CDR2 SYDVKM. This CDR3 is CASSLLGYRGHYEQYF. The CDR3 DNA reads TGTGCCAGCAGTTTATTAGGGTACAGGGGGCACTACGAGCAGTACTTC. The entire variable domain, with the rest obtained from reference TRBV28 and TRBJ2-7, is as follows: DVKVTQSSRYLVKRTGEKVFLECVQDMDHENMFWYRQDPGLGLRLIYFSYDVKMKEKGDIPEGYSVSREKKERFSLILESASTNQTSMYLCASSLLGYRGHYEQYFGPGTRLTVT.

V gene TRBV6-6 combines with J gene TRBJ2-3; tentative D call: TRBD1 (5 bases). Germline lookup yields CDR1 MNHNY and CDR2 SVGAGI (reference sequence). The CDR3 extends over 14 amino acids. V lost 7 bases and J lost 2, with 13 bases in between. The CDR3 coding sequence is TGTGCCAGCAAGGTGGGGCCCTTCACAGATACGCAGTATTTT. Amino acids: CASKVGPFTDTQYF.

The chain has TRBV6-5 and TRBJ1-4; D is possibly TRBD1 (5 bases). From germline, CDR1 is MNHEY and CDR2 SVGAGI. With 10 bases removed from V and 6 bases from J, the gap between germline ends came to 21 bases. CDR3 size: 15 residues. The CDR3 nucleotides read TGTGCCACCAGGCGACAGTCACAAACCTATGAAAAACTGTTTTTT. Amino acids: CATRRQSQTYEKLFF.

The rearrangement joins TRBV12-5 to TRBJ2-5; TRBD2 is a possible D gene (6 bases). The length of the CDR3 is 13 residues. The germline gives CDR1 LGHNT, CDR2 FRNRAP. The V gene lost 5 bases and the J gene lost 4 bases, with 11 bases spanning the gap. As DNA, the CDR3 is TGTGCTAGTGGTACGGGAGTAGGAGAGACCCAGTACTTC. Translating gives CASGTGVGETQYF.

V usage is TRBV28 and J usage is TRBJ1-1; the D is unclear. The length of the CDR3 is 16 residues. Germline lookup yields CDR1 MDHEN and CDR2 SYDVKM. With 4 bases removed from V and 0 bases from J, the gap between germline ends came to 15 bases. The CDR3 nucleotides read TGTGCCAGCAGTTCCACGGGCGGACTCATGAACACTGAAGCTTTCTTT. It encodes CASSSTGGLMNTEAFF.